One and the same sample provided the 29 T cell receptor beta chains below, sequenced in a study of graft-versus-host responses after intestinal transplantation (dated by TCRdb to about 2021). Library generation was performed with the immunoSEQ multiplex PCR assay. TCRdb stores this immuneACCESS table with in-frame sequences only. Part of the clones is absent; in the studies checked, under half of the shortfall reflects unresolved V genes, and no reason is known for the rest. Here the sample has 80,000 to 100,000 clones; around 90% occur a single time. The ten top clones hold approximately 0.18% of the sample. The intended sense of this specimen's time point label: cells obtained before transplantation from donor or recipient. Their antigen targets remain unknown. The material sequenced was unstimulated CD4+ T cells sorted from spleen or lymph node cells, taken before intestinal transplant. The receptors stem from a human donor who received an intestinal transplant.

The chain combines TRBV7-3 with TRBJ1-1; 9 bases are a match to TRBD1. The CDR3 runs to 15 residues. CDR1 and CDR2 (germline): SGHTA, FQGTGA. Unmatched junction bases numbered 12, after V lost 5 bases and J lost 8 bases. The CDR3 is CASSPTGWTGDEAFF. CDR3 bases: TGTGCCAGCAGCCCCACAGGTTGGACAGGGGACGAAGCTTTCTTT. Full variable domain (outside the CDR3, taken from reference TRBV7-3 and TRBJ1-1): GAGVSQTPSNKVTEKGKYVELRCDPISGHTALYWYRQSLGQGPEFLIYFQGTGAADDSGLPNDRFFAVRPEGSVSTLKIQRTERGDSAVYLCASSPTGWTGDEAFFGQGTRLTVV.

The J gene is TRBJ1-1, the V gene TRBV2; 8 bases line up with TRBD1. V trimming: 4 bases; J trimming: 1 base; junction bases outside the gene matches: 5. CDR1 and CDR2 (germline): SNHLY, FYNNEI. The CDR3 spans 15 residues. This CDR3 reads CASSGQGPGNTEAFF. DNA of the CDR3: TGTGCCAGCAGTGGACAGGGGCCCGGGAACACTGAAGCTTTCTTT. Filled out from reference TRBV2 and TRBJ1-1, the complete variable domain reads EPEVTQTPSHQVTQMGQEVILRCVPISNHLYFYWYRQILGQKVEFLVSFYNNEISEKSEIFDDQFSVERPDGSNFTLKIRSTKLEDSAMYFCASSGQGPGNTEAFFGQGTRLTVV.

The rearrangement joins TRBV25-1 to TRBJ1-3, with 7 bases lining up with TRBD1. Germline CDR1 reads MGHDK; CDR2 reads SYGVNS. This CDR3 spans 16 amino acids. The trim removed 6 bases at V and 0 bases at J, leaving 8 bases unmatched. This chain's CDR3 is CASRNRGVLSGNTIYF. CDR3 DNA sequence: TGTGCCAGCAGAAACAGGGGCGTCCTCTCTGGAAACACCATATATTTT. Variable domain in full (rest from reference TRBV25-1 and TRBJ1-3): EADIYQTPRYLVIGTGKKITLECSQTMGHDKMYWYQQDPGMELHLIHYSYGVNSTEKGDLSSESTVSRIRTEHFPLTLESARPSHTSQYLCASRNRGVLSGNTIYFGEGSWLTVV.

The genes are TRBV14 and TRBJ2-7, with 10 bases matching TRBD1. Germline CDR1 is SGHDN and CDR2 is FVKESK. The CDR3 consists of 14 residues. V lost 4 bases to trimming and J lost 5 bases; unmatched junction nucleotides: 5. The CDR3 sequence: CASSPRQGANEQYF. The CDR3 nucleotides read TGTGCCAGCAGCCCCCGACAGGGGGCAAACGAGCAGTACTTC.

V and J are TRBV11-2 and TRBJ2-3, with TRBD2 matching over 10 bases. With V trimmed by 5 bases and J by 2 bases, 4 bases remained unmatched. This CDR3 has 15 amino acids. CDR1 and CDR2 from the germline V gene are SGHAT and FQNNGV. The CDR3 nucleotides are TGTGCCAGCAGCAGAAGCGGGAGGGACACAGATACGCAGTATTTT. Residues: CASSRSGRDTDTQYF.

J is TRBJ2-3 and V is TRBV7-2, with 9 nucleotides matching TRBD2. Germline V gene lookup returns CDR1 SGHTA and CDR2 FQGNSA. Germline trimming cut 1 base from V and 3 bases from J; bases unmatched to any gene: 5. CDR3 length: 16 amino acids. The CDR3 nucleotides are TGTGCCAGCAGCTTAGTGTCGAGCGGGGGGACAGATACGCAGTATTTT. Protein sequence: CASSLVSSGGTDTQYF.

The rearrangement links TRBV18 to TRBJ2-7; 9 nucleotides match TRBD1. Trimming removed 5 bases from V and 3 bases from J; junction bases left unmatched: 11. Germline V gene sequence: CDR1 KGHSH, CDR2 LQKENI. The CDR3 totals 16 residues. The CDR3 spells CASSSLPGQGDYEQYF. The CDR3 coding sequence is TGTGCCAGCTCATCCTTACCGGGACAGGGCGACTACGAGCAGTACTTC.

V is TRBV5-4 and J is TRBJ2-1; 9 nucleotides match TRBD1. With 2 bases clipped from V and 2 bases from J, the junction kept 2 bases outside the gene matches. The CDR3 sequence is 15 residues long. Germline V CDR1 and CDR2: SGHNT, YYREEE (reference sequence). The DNA for the CDR3 is TGTGCCAGCAGCTTAGACAGGGGGACCTACAATGAGCAGTTCTTC. Translating gives CASSLDRGTYNEQFF.

The chain has TRBV20-1 and TRBJ1-1; no clear D. Germline V CDR1 and CDR2: DFQATT, SNEGSKA (reference sequence). The ends were cut back, 6 bases at V and 2 bases at J, with 7 bases in the middle. The CDR3 consists of 11 residues. This CDR3 is CSARVNTEAFF. CDR3 bases: TGCAGTGCGAGGGTTAACACTGAAGCTTTCTTT.

This clone was counted between two and nine times. The chain carries TRBV9 and TRBJ2-3; 11 positions match TRBD1. Germline V gives CDR1 SGDLS, CDR2 YYNGEE. With 4 bases clipped from V and 5 bases from J, the junction kept 6 bases outside the gene matches. The CDR3 runs 15 residues. Here the CDR3 DNA reads TGTGCCAGCAGCCCCGGCGGGACAGGGGGAGATACGCAGTATTTT. As protein: CASSPGGTGGDTQYF.

The chain employs TRBV4-2 and TRBJ2-7; TRBD2 agrees at 13 bases. Per germline, CDR1 LGHNA and CDR2 YNFKEQ. The CDR3 covers 16 residues. With 0 bases clipped from V and 4 bases from J, the junction kept 3 bases outside the gene matches. This CDR3 reads CASSQELAGGRYEQYF. The DNA of the CDR3 is TGTGCCAGCAGCCAAGAACTAGCGGGGGGGCGTTACGAGCAGTACTTC.

This clone was counted a few times. CDR3 protein: CASRARTSGSYEQYF. The CDR3 DNA follows: TGTGCCAGCAGAGCTCGGACTAGCGGGTCCTACGAGCAGTACTTC. This chain joins TRBV2 and TRBJ2-7; 11 positions match TRBD2. Trimming at V came to 6 bases and at J to 1 base, leaving 5 bases not matched to a gene. The V gene's germline CDR1 is SNHLY and CDR2 FYNNEI. The CDR3 consists of 15 residues.

The chain couples TRBV2 to TRBJ1-5; D gene unclear. Trimming removed 4 bases from V and 11 bases from J, with 12 bases in between. The germline V gene encodes CDR1 SNHLY and CDR2 FYNNEI. The CDR3 covers 12 residues. The CDR3 sequence: CASSAQRGAQHF. Written as DNA, the CDR3 is TGTGCCAGCAGTGCTCAACGCGGGGCCCAGCATTTT.

This chain links TRBV5-1 with TRBJ1-1, with TRBD1 identical over 10 bases. CDR3 length equals 14 residues. Unmatched junction bases numbered 6, after V lost 2 bases and J lost 8 bases. Germline CDR1 is SGHRS and CDR2 is YFSETQ. The CDR3 DNA reads TGCGCCAGCAGCTTTGGGACAGGGGTAAACGAAGCTTTCTTT. It encodes CASSFGTGVNEAFF.

This chain connects TRBV30 to TRBJ2-3, with TRBD2 matching 12 bases. The CDR3 has 15 amino acids. Germline CDR1 and CDR2: GTSNPN and SVGIG (reference sequence). Trimming took 2 bases from V and 5 from J; bases not matched to a gene: 5. CDR3 in DNA: TGTGCCTGGAGTCCGGGACTAGCGGGTCAAGATACGCAGTATTTT. Encoded protein: CAWSPGLAGQDTQYF.

This clone came up once. V is TRBV9 and J is TRBJ2-5; 7 nucleotides align to TRBD2. With 4 bases clipped from V and 5 bases from J, the junction kept 23 bases outside the gene matches. The germline V gene has CDR1 SGDLS and CDR2 YYNGEE. This CDR3 has 19 amino acids. CDR3 region: CASSPRSTPGFGRGETQYF. The CDR3 coding sequence is TGTGCCAGCAGCCCCCGTAGTACCCCCGGTTTTGGGCGGGGGGAGACCCAGTACTTC.

This sequence joins TRBV5-5 and TRBJ2-5, with TRBD2 matching over 8 bases. There are 16 residues in the CDR3. Germline lookup yields CDR1 SGHKS and CDR2 YYEKEE (reference sequence). V dropped 2 bases and J dropped 1; count of bases not matched to a gene: 7. CDR3 sequence: CASSFSGRGAQETQYF. CDR3 bases: TGTGCCAGCAGCTTTTCTGGGCGGGGGGCCCAAGAGACCCAGTACTTC.

V usage is TRBV14 and J usage is TRBJ2-1; a weak D match, TRBD2 (6 bases). V was cut by 0 bases and J by 0 bases, with 15 bases left in between. CDR3 size: 18 residues. CDR1 is SGHDN and CDR2 is FVKESK in the germline V gene. CDR3 amino acids: CASSQDGAWRDSYNEQFF. The CDR3 DNA is TGTGCCAGCAGCCAAGATGGTGCATGGCGGGACTCCTACAATGAGCAGTTCTTC. Together with reference TRBV14 and TRBJ2-1, the CDR3 gives the full variable domain: EAGVTQFPSHSVIEKGQTVTLRCDPISGHDNLYWYRRVMGKEIKFLLHFVKESKQDESGMPNNRFLAERTGGTYSTLKVQPAELEDSGVYFCASSQDGAWRDSYNEQFFGPGTRLTVL.

V usage is TRBV18 and J usage is TRBJ1-1; TRBD1 aligns across 8 bases. V gave up 6 bases and J gave up 4 bases; unmatched junction bases: 10. This CDR3 spans 15 amino acids. Germline V gene data show CDR1 as KGHSH and CDR2 as LQKENI. As DNA, the CDR3 is TGTGCCAGCTCCCGCCTAGACAGGGGTTCCACTGAAGCTTTCTTT. It yields the protein CASSRLDRGSTEAFF.

The chain has TRBV7-2 and TRBJ2-3; tentative D call: TRBD1 (6 bases). The germline V gene encodes CDR1 SGHTA and CDR2 FQGNSA. The CDR3 spans 15 residues. V gave up 5 bases and J gave up 2 bases, with 14 bases separating them. CDR3 loop: CASSRGDTFTDTQYF. The CDR3, as DNA: TGTGCCAGCAGCCGAGGGGACACCTTCACAGATACGCAGTATTTT.

V usage is TRBV5-6 and J usage is TRBJ1-6; 9 nucleotides agree with TRBD1. The germline gives CDR1 SGHDT, CDR2 YYEEEE. V lost 4 bases to trimming and J lost 10 bases; unmatched junction nucleotides: 6. This CDR3 has 14 amino acids. The CDR3 sequence: CASSRDRVGSPLHF. The CDR3 bases are TGTGCCAGCAGCAGGGACAGGGTGGGCTCACCCCTCCACTTT.

The J gene is TRBJ1-6, the V gene TRBV6-5; tentative D call: TRBD1 (5 bases). CDR3 length equals 15 residues. The V end was cut by 0 bases, the J end by 7 bases, with 10 bases between. Germline values: CDR1 MNHEY, CDR2 SVGAGI. The CDR3 coding sequence is TGTGCCAGCAGTTACTCGCAACAGGAGAATTCACCCCTCCACTTT. This translates into CASSYSQQENSPLHF.

CDR3 nucleotides: TGTGCCTGGAATCACTTATCTGGAAACACCATATATTTT. Protein sequence: CAWNHLSGNTIYF. This chain joins TRBV30 and TRBJ1-3; D gene ambiguous. Germline V gene lookup returns CDR1 GTSNPN and CDR2 SVGIG (reference sequence). The CDR3 covers 13 residues. V dropped 4 bases and J dropped 1 base, with 8 bases sitting between them.

The gene calls are TRBV5-4 and TRBJ2-7; 7 bases match TRBD1. CDR3 size: 13 residues. V was clipped by 4 bases and J by 7 bases; unmatched bases: 8. CDR1 SGHNT and CDR2 YYREEE come from the germline V gene (reference sequence). CDR3 region: CASSRDRTGEQYF. The CDR3 DNA is TGTGCCAGCAGCCGGGACAGAACGGGGGAGCAGTACTTC.

This chain links TRBV4-1 with TRBJ1-2, with D hard to call. This CDR3 spans 14 amino acids. The V and J ends lost 1 base and 8 bases respectively, with 14 bases between them. The germline CDR1 and CDR2 sequences are MGHRA and YSYEKL. This CDR3 is CASSQVSRREGYTF. DNA of the CDR3: TGCGCCAGCAGCCAAGTTAGTAGGAGGGAAGGCTACACCTTC.

The chain recombines TRBV18 with TRBJ2-7, with 8 bases aligning to TRBD1. The CDR3 totals 15 residues. The germline gives CDR1 KGHSH, CDR2 LQKENI. Unmatched junction bases numbered 5, after V lost 3 bases and J lost 1 base. The CDR3 DNA sequence: TGTGCCAGCTCACCCTTTGGACAGGGTTCCTACGAGCAGTACTTC. Protein sequence: CASSPFGQGSYEQYF.

This clone was counted a few times. The genes are TRBV6-5 and TRBJ1-5, with 10 bases that match TRBD1. Germline-derived CDR1 and CDR2 are MNHEY and SVGAGI. The CDR3 is 14 residues long. V was pared by 5 bases and J by 6 bases, with 4 bases of the junction left unmatched. The CDR3 protein is CASSLTGGVQPQHF. In DNA form, the CDR3 reads TGTGCCAGCAGTCTGACAGGGGGCGTTCAGCCCCAGCATTTT.

J is TRBJ1-1 and V is TRBV5-4; D gene unclear. Germline CDR1 and CDR2: SGHNT and YYREEE (reference sequence). V was trimmed by 1 base and J by 1 base, leaving 5 bases between them. The CDR3 extends over 13 amino acids. The CDR3 protein is CASSLFRNTEAFF. CDR3 bases: TGTGCCAGCAGCTTGTTCAGGAACACTGAAGCTTTCTTT.

The chain employs TRBV2 and TRBJ1-5; possibly TRBD1 for D (5 bases). The germline V and J ends were trimmed by 8 bases and 9 bases, with 14 bases remaining between them. There are 12 residues in the CDR3. Germline V lookup: CDR1 SNHLY, CDR2 FYNNEI. The chain's CDR3 is CASGAGTGPQHF. The CDR3, as DNA: TGTGCCAGCGGGGCGGGGACGGGGCCCCAGCATTTT.